Below, 5 T cell receptor beta chains from the same sample are listed, as sequenced in a study of blood T cell repertoires in COVID-19. Repertoires were generated with immunoSEQ multiplex PCR, while TCRdb's copy carries only in-frame clones and drops some. In the table there are approximately 120,000 clones, approximately 81% of which are singletons. Sequencing was performed on peripheral blood. The source is a woman aged 45-65 years with acute or convalescent COVID-19.

CDR3 DNA: TGTGCCAGCAGTGACTCATCGGCGGGAGAGCAGTTCTTC. Amino acids: CASSDSSAGEQFF. This rearrangement joins TRBV6-4 to TRBJ2-1; a possible D gene is TRBD2 (6 bases). The CDR3 runs to 13 residues. CDR1 and CDR2 (germline): MRHNA, SNTAGT. V shed 0 bases and J shed 10 bases, with 10 bases lying between them.

V is TRBV3-1 (or the pseudogene TRBV3-2) and J is TRBJ2-5; D gene unclear. Trimming removed 2 bases from V and 5 bases from J, with 12 bases in between. Germline V lookup: CDR1 LGHDT, CDR2 YNNKEL (reference sequence). This CDR3 has 14 residues. CDR3 nucleotide sequence: TGTGCCAGCAGCCAATTTCTGTCCGTGGAGACCCAGTACTTC. Translated, it gives CASSQFLSVETQYF.

This clone was observed a single time. The rearrangement joins TRBV7-3 to TRBJ2-2; the D gene is possibly TRBD1 (5 bases). The V end was cut by 0 bases, the J end by 2 bases, with 13 bases between. CDR1 and CDR2 from the germline V gene are SGHTA and FQGTGA. The CDR3 consists of 17 residues. The CDR3 sequence is CASSLTRDTFNTGELFF. The CDR3 DNA is TGTGCCAGCAGCTTAACCAGGGATACCTTCAACACCGGGGAGCTGTTTTTT.

The chain combines TRBV18 with TRBJ2-7, with 9 bases identical to TRBD2. From germline, CDR1 is KGHSH and CDR2 LQKENI. Trimming at V came to 3 bases and at J to 2 bases, leaving 2 bases not matched to a gene. This CDR3 is built from 14 residues. CDR3 sequence reads: CASSPVAGAYEQYF. The CDR3 nucleotides read TGTGCCAGCTCACCTGTAGCGGGAGCCTACGAGCAGTACTTC.

This clone has a handful of counts. The chain employs TRBV5-4 and TRBJ1-2, with 7 bases lining up with TRBD1. This CDR3 is built from 15 residues. Germline trimming cut 3 bases from V and 5 bases from J; bases unmatched to any gene: 10. Germline V gene lookup returns CDR1 SGHNT and CDR2 YYREEE (reference sequence). The CDR3 here is CASSSEGGELYGYTF. For the CDR3, the DNA is TGTGCCAGCAGCTCCGAAGGGGGCGAACTGTATGGCTACACCTTC.